This TCR beta chain was found in a study of cytomegalovirus exposure and HLA in healthy donors. On this clone itself: Its cognate antigen is unknown.

PCR was performed using 60 Vbeta and 13 Jbeta primers. The protocol was immunoSEQ multiplex PCR, while the TCRdb copy is restricted to in-frame clones and leaves out a portion. The data contain about 110,000 clones, about 80% of them singletons. Trimming shortened V by 9 bases and J by 2 bases, and 11 bases separated the two germline ends. CDR1 is MNHEY, CDR2 SVGAGI, per germline. The CDR3 is made up of 12 amino acids. Study-level points and caveats: Most TCR beta V segments were productive about 90% or about 30% of the time in an earlier analysis. As a later analysis revealed, most CMV-associated TCR beta chains appeared HLA-restricted.

The receptor comes from a man between 25 and 39 years old in good health and CMV-seropositive. The chain uses TRBV6-5 and TRBJ2-7; possible D gene TRBD1, 6 bases. The sample consisted of PBMCs. CDR3 sequence (DNA): TGTGCCAGTACAGGGCTGGCCTACGAGCAGTACTTC. Translation: CASTGLAYEQYF.